This T cell receptor (beta chain) appears in the sequencing data of a study of blood T cell repertoires in COVID-19 (dated by TCRdb to the early 2020s). A note on the overall study: Samples covering the acute and convalescent phases of COVID-19 were provided by collaborators in the United States, Italy and Spain. The material from the prospective study consisted of cDNA or gDNA derived from T cells, B-cell-depleted T cells, or PBMCs. The dataset comprised deeply sampled blood TCRbeta repertoires from subjects exposed to, actively infected with, or recovered from COVID-19. The repertoires were released in a freely available public database intended as a resource for research on the immune response to SARS-CoV-2. Samples were obtained from the ongoing ImmuneRACE study (first 160 participants) and from 1,254 subjects provided by 6 global collaborators. A de-identified subject ID, COVID-19 status, age in years and sex were almost always included in the sample metadata. Where available, HLA class I and class II types were obtained from metadata supplied by the sample provider rather than from assay-based typing. Broad study findings and their caveats: The amount of clinical and demographic metadata varied by source and participant and was provided uncurated.

Collaborating institutions collected whole blood in K2EDTA tubes following their own protocols. For TCRbeta analysis, collaborators shipped samples as frozen whole blood, isolated PBMCs, or DNA extracted from either of those sample types. CDR3 length: 12 amino acids, cysteine to phenylalanine. Kept here is only the CDR3 DNA, which spans 36 bases and is read in frame from base 1. V loses 5 bases of germline sequence and J loses 6 bases, and the interval between the two ends is 11 bases. From a lookup of the germline V gene (reference sequence), CDR1 and CDR2 are SEHNR and FQNEAQ. TCRbeta CDR3 regions were amplified from genomic DNA using the immunoSEQ Assay, a bias-controlled multiplex PCR. Per the source publication's procedure: The number of nucleated cells in each sample was estimated by amplification of reference gene primers within the assay. To quantify the absolute abundance of each unique TCRbeta CDR3 rearrangement, sequence reads were collapsed and filtered. For each sample, productive Simpson clonality was calculated as the square root of Simpson's diversity index over productive rearrangements. The clones in this table, taken by TCRdb from immuneACCESS, are in-frame only. Not every clone is retained; where verified, under half of the shortfall comes from an unresolved V gene, and the cause of the rest is unknown. V and J calls and clone size are as listed in that table; D and trimming were resolved from the DNA. Recorded for this sample are about 240,000 clones; 82% of them occurred a single time. In total, the top ten clones hold 12% of the sample.

A note on this clone: The antigen it recognizes is unknown. It has no much larger one-base neighbor in the sample; base qualities were not kept.

The receptor's source is an older woman with active or convalescent COVID-19. The sequenced sample was peripheral blood. The chain couples TRBV7-9 to TRBJ2-7, with a tentative D gene TRBD2 over 5 matching bases. The CDR3 reads CASSPRVSEQYF. The nucleotides read TGTGCCAGCAGCCCGAGGGTATCCGAGCAGTACTTC.